What follows are 27 T cell receptor beta chains derived from one specimen sequenced in a study of control samples from healthy donors and cancer patients. Method: immunoSEQ multiplex PCR; TCRdb's copy keeps in-frame clones and lacks some. The data contain some 94,000 clones, roughly nine tenths of them singletons. The material sequenced was blood. The receptor source for this set is a woman aged 45 to 65 in good health.

The chain carries TRBV9 and TRBJ2-5; 10 bases are shared with TRBD2. Germline V gene data show CDR1 as SGDLS and CDR2 as YYNGEE. V shed 3 bases and J 3 bases; nucleotides not matched to a gene: 5. This CDR3 contains 15 residues. The CDR3 DNA reads as TGTGCCAGCAGCGGGAGCGGGGGGGGCGAAGAGACCCAGTACTTC. As protein: CASSGSGGGEETQYF.

For this clone: The same CDR3 also results from other DNA sequences found in this sample. The chain employs TRBV14 and TRBJ1-2; D not certain. This CDR3 contains 13 residues. The germline V gene has CDR1 SGHDN and CDR2 FVKESK. Trimming pared 0 bases from V and 12 bases from J, leaving 14 bases between. For the CDR3, the DNA is TGTGCCAGCAGCCAAGATCTTGGAGGGATTCACACCTTC. Its translation: CASSQDLGGIHTF.

V gene TRBV5-1 combines with J gene TRBJ2-2, with 7 bases aligning to TRBD1. There are 13 residues in the CDR3. Germline lookup yields CDR1 SGHRS and CDR2 YFSETQ. Trimming removed 6 bases from V and 5 bases from J; junction bases left unmatched: 4. Here the CDR3 reads CASNRGSTGELFF. As DNA, the CDR3 is TGCGCCAGCAACAGGGGAAGTACCGGGGAGCTGTTTTTT. Full variable domain (remainder filled in from reference TRBV5-1 and TRBJ2-2): KAGVTQTPRYLIKTRGQQVTLSCSPISGHRSVSWYQQTPGQGLQFLFEYFSETQRNKGNFPGRFSGRQFSNSRSEMNVSTLELGDSALYLCASNRGSTGELFFGEGSRLTVL.

The V and J genes are TRBV9 and TRBJ2-1; D possibly corresponds to TRBD1 (5 bases). V lost 0 bases and J lost 4, with 11 bases in between. There are 15 residues in the CDR3. Per the germline V gene, CDR1 is SGDLS and CDR2 is YYNGEE. The DNA for the CDR3 is TGTGCCAGCAGCGTAGAAGGGGCCCTATACAATGAGCAGTTCTTC. The encoded protein is CASSVEGALYNEQFF.

The chain links TRBV6-2 or TRBV6-3 to TRBJ2-7, with 7 positions matching TRBD1. This CDR3 spans 13 amino acids. The V and J ends lost 4 bases and 2 bases, in that order; junction bases with no gene match: 2. CDR1 and CDR2 (germline): MNHEY, SVGEGT. CDR3: CASSWQGAYEQYF. In DNA form, the CDR3 reads TGTGCCAGCAGTTGGCAGGGGGCCTACGAGCAGTACTTC.

V is TRBV15 and J is TRBJ1-5, with 8 bases fitting TRBD1. The trim removed 4 bases at V and 2 bases at J, leaving 7 bases unmatched. Germline lookup yields CDR1 LNHNV and CDR2 YYDKDF (reference sequence). This CDR3 comprises 16 residues. The CDR3 DNA follows: TGTGCCACCAGCATGGACAGGGTGATGGGCAATCAGCCCCAGCATTTT. Protein sequence: CATSMDRVMGNQPQHF. Variable domain in full (rest from reference TRBV15 and TRBJ1-5): DAMVIQNPRYQVTQFGKPVTLSCSQTLNHNVMYWYQQKSSQAPKLLFHYYDKDFNNEADTPDNFQSRRPNTSFCFLDIRSPGLGDTAMYLCATSMDRVMGNQPQHFGDGTRLSIL.

The chain links TRBV5-1 to TRBJ1-4; D is uncertain. This CDR3 is built from 14 residues. CDR1 and CDR2 from the germline V gene are SGHRS and YFSETQ. Trimming pared 1 base from V and 8 bases from J, leaving 12 bases between. The CDR3 reads CASSLRGPEEKLFF. CDR3 bases: TGCGCCAGCAGCTTGCGAGGGCCTGAAGAAAAACTGTTTTTT.

The V and J genes are TRBV7-8 and TRBJ2-3, with TRBD1 identical over 7 bases. The CDR3 runs 15 residues. Trimming removed 5 bases from V and 2 bases from J; junction bases left unmatched: 7. Germline V lookup: CDR1 SGHVS, CDR2 FQNEAQ. CDR3 loop: CASSLQQGYTDTQYF. The CDR3 DNA is TGTGCCAGCAGCCTCCAACAGGGGTACACAGATACGCAGTATTTT. The full variable domain, in which reference TRBV7-8 and TRBJ2-3 provide the parts outside the CDR3, is GAGVSQSPRYKVAKRGQDVALRCDPISGHVSLFWYQQALGQGPEFLTYFQNEAQLDKSGLPSDRFFAERPEGSVSTLKIQRTQQEDSAVYLCASSLQQGYTDTQYFGPGTRLTVL.

The chain couples TRBV5-4 to TRBJ2-3; TRBD1 is a possible D gene (5 bases). CDR3 length equals 15 residues. Germline V lookup: CDR1 SGHNT, CDR2 YYREEE (reference sequence). V was pared by 0 bases and J by 4 bases, with 12 bases between. The DNA of the CDR3 is TGTGCCAGCAGCTTGGGGGGCCCCTTGGCAGATACGCAGTATTTT. This sequence encodes CASSLGGPLADTQYF.

CDR3 protein: CATSRDQAQETQYF. Here the CDR3 DNA reads TGTGCCACCAGCAGAGATCAAGCCCAAGAGACCCAGTACTTC. The rearrangement links TRBV15 to TRBJ2-5; D gene ambiguous. The CDR3 is made up of 14 amino acids. In germline, CDR1 is LNHNV, CDR2 YYDKDF (reference sequence). V lost 0 bases and J 1 base, leaving 6 bases between the germline ends.

This chain connects TRBV21-1 to TRBJ1-1; the listed D gene, TRBD1, was not tested against the DNA. TRBV21-1 has pseudogene status. The CDR3 is made up of 19 amino acids. CDR3 DNA: TGTGCCAGCAGCAAAGCTGGGATGGGGACAGGACAACCGAACACTGAAGCTTTCTTT. Encoded protein: CASSKAGMGTGQPNTEAFF.

The chain combines TRBV7-8 with TRBJ1-2; perhaps TRBD1 as D (5 bases). The germline gives CDR1 SGHVS, CDR2 FQNEAQ. CDR3 size: 15 residues. V lost 5 bases, J lost 2 bases, and 15 bases lay in between. In DNA, the CDR3 is TGTGCCAGCAGCCGAGAGGGGCTAGGGAACTATGGCTACACCTTC. Amino acid sequence: CASSREGLGNYGYTF. Full variable domain (rest looked up from reference TRBV7-8 and TRBJ1-2): GAGVSQSPRYKVAKRGQDVALRCDPISGHVSLFWYQQALGQGPEFLTYFQNEAQLDKSGLPSDRFFAERPEGSVSTLKIQRTQQEDSAVYLCASSREGLGNYGYTFGSGTRLTVV.

Notes on this clone: This specimen includes other DNA sequences encoding the same CDR3. This chain joins TRBV5-4 and TRBJ1-4; D is ambiguous. Germline values: CDR1 SGHNT, CDR2 YYREEE (reference sequence). This CDR3 is built from 15 residues. Deletions cut 0 bases from V and 0 bases from J, with 6 bases between. The CDR3 loop is CASSLGGATNEKLFF. In nucleotides, the CDR3 is TGTGCCAGCAGCTTGGGCGGGGCAACTAATGAAAAACTGTTTTTT. The whole variable domain, filled in from reference TRBV5-4 and TRBJ1-4, reads ETGVTQSPTHLIKTRGQQVTLRCSSQSGHNTVSWYQQALGQGPQFIFQYYREEENGRGNFPPRFSGLQFPNYSSELNVNALELDDSALYLCASSLGGATNEKLFFGSGTQLSVL.

This chain links TRBV7-9 with TRBJ2-1; D perhaps matches TRBD1 (5 bases). V shed 3 bases and J shed 7 bases, with 22 bases lying between them. The CDR3 runs to 17 residues. Germline values: CDR1 SEHNR, CDR2 FQNEAQ (reference sequence). The CDR3, as DNA: TGTGCCAGCAGCTTGCGCCCCCGGCAGGGTGGGGATAATGAGCAGTTCTTC. Its translation: CASSLRPRQGGDNEQFF. Filled out from reference TRBV7-9 and TRBJ2-1, the complete variable domain reads DTGVSQNPRHKITKRGQNVTFRCDPISEHNRLYWYRQTLGQGPEFLTYFQNEAQLEKSRLLSDRFSAERPKGSFSTLEIQRTEQGDSAMYLCASSLRPRQGGDNEQFFGPGTRLTVL.

The rearrangement joins TRBV5-8 to TRBJ1-2; D might be TRBD1 (5 bases). This CDR3 is built from 16 residues. Germline lookup yields CDR1 SGHTS and CDR2 YDEGEE. Between the trimmed V and J ends, which lost 2 bases and 1 base, there was a span of 15 bases. CDR3 loop: CASSLWGKGSNYGYTF. The CDR3 DNA is TGTGCCAGCAGCTTATGGGGGAAGGGGAGTAACTATGGCTACACCTTC.

The chain combines TRBV5-1 with TRBJ1-2; the D gene is possibly TRBD1 (5 bases). The germline V gene encodes CDR1 SGHRS and CDR2 YFSETQ. The CDR3 loop spans 13 amino acids. V was pared by 2 bases and J by 3 bases, with 8 bases between. CDR3 coding DNA: TGCGCCAGCAGCTTTGGGGGGGACTATGGCTACACCTTC. Protein sequence: CASSFGGDYGYTF.

V is TRBV7-2 and J is TRBJ2-7, with 9 bases matching TRBD2. V lost 6 bases, J lost 7 bases, and 10 bases stayed unmatched. The V gene's germline CDR1 is SGHTA and CDR2 FQGNSA. The length of the CDR3 is 14 residues. The CDR3 DNA follows: TGTGCCAGCAGGGTAGCGGGAGATCTGGAGGAGCAGTACTTC. Translated, it gives CASRVAGDLEEQYF.

This clone appeared once. The V gene is TRBV7-2, the J gene TRBJ2-1, with 7 bases lining up with TRBD2. This CDR3 contains 15 residues. Germline lookup yields CDR1 SGHTA and CDR2 FQGNSA. J lost 6 bases, V lost 7 bases, and 12 bases had no gene match. CDR3 loop: CASNLGRGGSNEQFF. The DNA for the CDR3 is TGTGCCAGCAACTTGGGACGGGGAGGGTCCAATGAGCAGTTCTTC.

This chain uses TRBV10-1 with TRBJ2-7; D remains ambiguous. This CDR3 comprises 18 residues. Germline V gene sequence: CDR1 WNHNN, CDR2 SYGVQD (reference sequence). V was clipped by 2 bases and J by 2 bases, with 22 bases between them. This CDR3 reads CASSERFKYQVPTYEQYF. The CDR3 region has the DNA TGCGCCAGCAGTGAGCGTTTCAAGTACCAGGTTCCAACCTACGAGCAGTACTTC.

The rearrangement links TRBV6-2 or TRBV6-3 to TRBJ1-1; a weak D match, TRBD1 (5 bases). Per the germline V gene, CDR1 is MNHEY and CDR2 is SVGEGT. Trimming took off 5 bases at V and 1 base at J, with 17 bases between the two ends. The CDR3 is 16 residues long. Here the CDR3 DNA reads TGTGCCAGCAGTCTGAGGGACGGGGGAAAGAACACTGAAGCTTTCTTT. Its protein is CASSLRDGGKNTEAFF.

The rearrangement uses TRBV11-3 and TRBJ1-1, with a weak D call TRBD1 (5 bases). Germline-derived CDR1 and CDR2 are SGHNT and YENEEA. The CDR3 covers 16 residues. V lost 1 base and J lost 3, with 15 bases in between. CDR3 sequence reads: CASSLGSGKGDTEAFF. CDR3 nucleotides: TGTGCCAGCAGCTTAGGGTCCGGGAAAGGGGACACTGAAGCTTTCTTT.

The chain recombines TRBV29-1 with TRBJ1-2; D call uncertain. V lost 4 bases and J 11 bases, leaving 5 bases between the germline ends. Germline assignment: CDR1 SQVTM and CDR2 ANQGSEA. The CDR3 runs to 8 residues. The CDR3 protein is CSVGPYTF. The CDR3, as DNA: TGCAGCGTTGGCCCTTACACCTTC. The full variable domain, with the rest looked up from reference TRBV29-1 and TRBJ1-2, is SAVISQKPSRDICQRGTSLTIQCQVDSQVTMMFWYRQQPGQSLTLIATANQGSEATYESGFVIDKFPISRPNLTFSTLTVSNMSPEDSSIYLCSVGPYTFGSGTRLTVV.

The V call is TRBV9, the J call TRBJ2-3; 8 positions match TRBD2. CDR1 and CDR2 (germline): SGDLS, YYNGEE. CDR3 length equals 17 residues. The J segment lost 3 bases and the V segment lost 4 bases, leaving 13 bases of the junction unmatched. This CDR3 is CASSYLQAGDSTDTQYF. CDR3 in DNA: TGTGCCAGCAGCTATTTACAAGCGGGAGATTCAACAGATACGCAGTATTTT.

This clone has just one count. The chain couples TRBV7-3 to TRBJ2-1; TRBD2 aligns across 11 bases. The germline V gene has CDR1 SGHTA and CDR2 FQGTGA. Trimming at V came to 4 bases and at J to 2 bases, leaving 13 bases not matched to a gene. The CDR3 has 19 residues. This CDR3 reads CASSYRGTSGGGPYNEQFF. In DNA, the CDR3 is TGTGCCAGCAGCTATAGAGGGACTAGCGGAGGCGGTCCCTACAATGAGCAGTTCTTC.

This clone has just one count. V gene TRBV6-2 or TRBV6-3 combines with J gene TRBJ1-4; TRBD1 might be the D (6 bases). The germline V gene encodes CDR1 MNHEY and CDR2 SVGEGT. Trimming cost V 2 bases and J 4 bases, with 8 bases left between them. CDR3 length: 14 amino acids. DNA of the CDR3: TGTGCCAGCAGTTACGCAGGGGTTAATGAAAAACTGTTTTTT. This codes for CASSYAGVNEKLFF.

The V and J genes are TRBV18 and TRBJ1-1; 10 bases align to TRBD1. CDR1 KGHSH and CDR2 LQKENI come from the germline V gene. CDR3 length: 19 residues. The J segment lost 2 bases and the V segment lost 5 bases, leaving 17 bases of the junction unmatched. CDR3 sequence: CASSAAWDRGQGLNTEAFF. CDR3 nucleotide sequence: TGTGCCAGCTCAGCCGCTTGGGACAGGGGACAGGGGCTAAACACTGAAGCTTTCTTT.

This clone was observed a handful of times. The gene calls are TRBV29-1 and TRBJ2-3; 8 bases are shared with TRBD1. Germline V gives CDR1 SQVTM, CDR2 ANQGSEA. The ends lost 8 bases at V and 5 bases at J; junction bases unmatched: 15. This CDR3 comprises 15 residues. CDR3 in DNA: TGCAGCACCCGACAGGGGAGGATCGTAGAAGATACGCAGTATTTT. It encodes CSTRQGRIVEDTQYF.